This T cell receptor (beta chain) was documented in a study of T cell responses to AZD1222 COVID-19 vaccine. This clone was detected only once. The antigen is undetermined. Study conclusions and caveats: Across spike, vaccine-associated CD4 TCRs were found, dominant at 160-218 and 743-854. Unmutated variant regions are reportedly the target of nearly half of TCRs that are spike-specific. Donors in the cohort were predominantly white British and more often female, and clonal diversity was possibly underestimated. Just 5 to 7 AZD1222 recipients were seropositive at baseline.

The data were produced by immunoSEQ multiplex PCR, yet TCRdb's version contains in-frame clones alone and is incomplete. The repertoire includes 95,000 to 110,000 clones, about 94% of them detected once, and more than 4% sits in the top ten. Germline V gene lookup returns CDR1 SGHNT and CDR2 YENEEA. This CDR3 has 14 residues. Losses at the gene ends were 5 bases for V and 7 bases for J; bases not matched to a gene: 6. This receptor was taken from an adult in good health. Sequenced here: peripheral blood, sampled on day 0 of AZD1222 vaccination. The gene calls are TRBV11-3 and TRBJ2-2; 8 bases are a match to TRBD1. In DNA, the CDR3 is TGTGCCAGCAGCCCGAGGACAGGGCACGGGGAGCTGTTTTTT. Protein product: CASSPRTGHGELFF.